A single sample gave rise to the 13 T cell receptor beta chains below, sequenced in a study of long-term antiretroviral therapy in people with HIV. The immunoSEQ assay was v3.0, run at survey level. Libraries were prepared by immunoSEQ multiplex PCR; TCRdb keeps only in-frame clonotypes and omits some of them. The repertoire has over 30,000 clones, around 83% of them found once; the top ten carry 5.5% to 8%. Sequenced here: unsorted PBMCs, sampled 1 year after starting antiretroviral therapy. The source of these receptors is a man between 18 and 29 years old with HIV.

The gene calls are TRBV4-1 and TRBJ1-1; D possibly corresponds to TRBD1 (6 bases). Germline assignment: CDR1 MGHRA and CDR2 YSYEKL. CDR3 size: 15 residues. The V gene lost 1 base and the J gene lost 2 bases, with 11 bases spanning the gap. The DNA of the CDR3 is TGCGCCAGCAGCCAAGGACAGGTTAGAAACACTGAAGCTTTCTTT. Translating gives CASSQGQVRNTEAFF.

This clone is a singleton in its sample. This sequence joins TRBV11-2 and TRBJ2-7, with 8 bases fitting TRBD1. Germline trimming cut 5 bases from V and 2 bases from J; bases unmatched to any gene: 8. The CDR3 covers 15 residues. In germline, CDR1 is SGHAT, CDR2 FQNNGV. In nucleotides, the CDR3 is TGTGCCAGCAGCACTCCGACAGGGGACGCCTACGAGCAGTACTTC. This gives the protein CASSTPTGDAYEQYF.

The rearrangement joins TRBV9 to TRBJ2-7, with 12 bases lining up with TRBD1. Per the germline V gene, CDR1 is SGDLS and CDR2 is YYNGEE. This CDR3 is 14 amino acids long. Trimming removed 2 bases from V and 7 bases from J; junction bases left unmatched: 4. CDR3 nucleotide sequence: TGTGCCAGCAGCGTGGGACAGGGGGCACGGGAGCAGTACTTC. Its translation is CASSVGQGAREQYF. Full variable domain (remainder filled in from reference TRBV9 and TRBJ2-7): DSGVTQTPKHLITATGQRVTLRCSPRSGDLSVYWYQQSLDQGLQFLIQYYNGEERAKGNILERFSAQQFPDLHSELNLSSLELGDSALYFCASSVGQGAREQYFGPGTRLTVT.

The V gene is TRBV11-1, the J gene TRBJ2-7; TRBD2 matches 15 bases. The J segment lost 5 bases and the V segment lost 5 bases, leaving 4 bases of the junction unmatched. Germline-derived CDR1 and CDR2 are SGHAT and FQDESV (reference sequence). The CDR3 loop spans 15 amino acids. CDR3 sequence (DNA): TGTGCCAGCAGCCGGACTAGCGGGAGGGCCGACGAGCAGTACTTC. This encodes CASSRTSGRADEQYF.

The chain couples TRBV7-9 to TRBJ1-1; D is unclear. Trimming removed 5 bases at V and 3 bases at J, with 13 bases between. Germline CDR1 and CDR2: SEHNR and FQNEAQ (reference sequence). CDR3 length: 14 residues. Written as DNA, the CDR3 is TGTGCCAGCAGCCCCTCCCGGGGTCACACTGAAGCTTTCTTT. It is translated as CASSPSRGHTEAFF. Supplemented by reference TRBV7-9 and TRBJ1-1, the full variable domain reads DTGVSQNPRHKITKRGQNVTFRCDPISEHNRLYWYRQTLGQGPEFLTYFQNEAQLEKSRLLSDRFSAERPKGSFSTLEIQRTEQGDSAMYLCASSPSRGHTEAFFGQGTRLTVV.

This rearrangement joins TRBV7-6 to TRBJ2-1, with a possible D match to TRBD1 (5 bases). The V and J ends lost 1 base and 4 bases respectively, with 11 bases between them. Germline CDR1 SGHVS, CDR2 FNYEAQ. This CDR3 has 15 amino acids. CDR3 protein: CASSLGQGEYNEQFF. CDR3 in DNA: TGTGCCAGCAGCTTAGGCCAGGGTGAATACAATGAGCAGTTCTTC.

The rearrangement links TRBV10-2 to TRBJ2-7; D may be TRBD1 or TRBD2 (7 bases each). CDR3 length equals 14 residues. Germline loops: CDR1 WSHSY, CDR2 SAAADI. V lost 6 bases to trimming and J lost 1 base, with 13 bases between them. In DNA, the CDR3 is TGCGCCAGCAGCCGGGGGGACAGTTCCTACGAGCAGTACTTC. This gives the protein CASSRGDSSYEQYF.

The chain joins TRBV10-1 to TRBJ2-3; possible D gene TRBD1, 5 bases. The CDR3 runs to 15 residues. V was shortened by 4 bases and J by 0 bases, with 11 bases between the two germline ends. Germline CDR1 WNHNN, CDR2 SYGVQD (reference sequence). The CDR3 reads CASSVGDSSTDTQYF. The CDR3, as DNA: TGCGCCAGCAGTGTGGGTGACAGTAGCACAGATACGCAGTATTTT.

V usage is TRBV7-2 and J usage is TRBJ1-5; 9 bases line up with TRBD1. The ends lost 1 base at V and 5 bases at J; junction bases unmatched: 6. This CDR3 is built from 16 residues. In germline, CDR1 is SGHTA, CDR2 FQGNSA. CDR3: CASSLVGTGLHQPQHF. CDR3 sequence (DNA): TGTGCCAGCAGCTTAGTCGGGACAGGGCTACATCAGCCCCAGCATTTT.

The chain uses TRBV18 and TRBJ2-1; D may be TRBD1 or TRBD2 (5 bases each). Trimming stripped 4 bases from V and 5 bases from J, with 12 bases between. Per the germline V gene, CDR1 is KGHSH and CDR2 is LQKENI. CDR3 length: 14 amino acids. The CDR3 DNA reads TGTGCCAGCTCACATCGGGACGGAGACAATGAGCAGTTCTTC. Its protein product is CASSHRDGDNEQFF. Full variable domain (outside the CDR3, taken from reference TRBV18 and TRBJ2-1): NAGVMQNPRHLVRRRGQEARLRCSPMKGHSHVYWYRQLPEEGLKFMVYLQKENIIDESGMPKERFSAEFPKEGPSILRIQQVVRGDSAAYFCASSHRDGDNEQFFGPGTRLTVL.

The chain employs TRBV4-3 and TRBJ2-7; 10 nucleotides line up with TRBD2. The CDR3 runs to 16 residues. Germline CDR1 reads LGHNA; CDR2 reads YSLEER. V lost 3 bases, J lost 3 bases, and 8 bases stayed unmatched. The CDR3 DNA follows: TGCGCCAGCAGCCAGAGTGCTAGCGGGAGCAACTACGAGCAGTACTTC. Translating gives CASSQSASGSNYEQYF.

The chain carries TRBV27 and TRBJ2-2, with D uncertain. The CDR3 extends over 15 amino acids. CDR1 and CDR2 from the germline V gene are MNHEY and SMNVEV (reference sequence). Trimming took off 2 bases at V and 1 base at J, with 8 bases between the two ends. The CDR3 sequence is CASSLRYLNTGELFF. The CDR3 bases are TGTGCCAGCAGTTTAAGATACCTGAACACCGGGGAGCTGTTTTTT.

The chain couples TRBV6-6 to TRBJ2-7; D possibly corresponds to TRBD1 (5 bases). V shed 5 bases and J shed 1 base, with 9 bases lying between them. Germline assignment: CDR1 MNHNY and CDR2 SVGAGI (reference sequence). This CDR3 has 13 amino acids. The CDR3 loop reads CASSPQGSYEQYF. The CDR3 DNA is TGTGCCAGCAGTCCCCAGGGTTCCTACGAGCAGTACTTC.